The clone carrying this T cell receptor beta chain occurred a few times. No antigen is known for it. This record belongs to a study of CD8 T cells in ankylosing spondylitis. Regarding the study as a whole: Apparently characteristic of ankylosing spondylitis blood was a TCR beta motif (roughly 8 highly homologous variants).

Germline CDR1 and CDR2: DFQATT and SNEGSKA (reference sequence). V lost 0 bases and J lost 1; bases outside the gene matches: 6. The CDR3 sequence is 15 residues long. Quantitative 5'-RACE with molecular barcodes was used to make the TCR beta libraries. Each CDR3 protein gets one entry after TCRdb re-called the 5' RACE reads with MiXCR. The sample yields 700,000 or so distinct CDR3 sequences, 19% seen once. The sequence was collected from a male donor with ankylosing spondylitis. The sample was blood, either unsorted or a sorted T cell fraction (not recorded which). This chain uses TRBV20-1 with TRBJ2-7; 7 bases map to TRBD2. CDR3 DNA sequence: TGCAGTGCTAGAGATAAGGGAGGGAATTCCTACGAGCAGTACTTC. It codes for CSARDKGGNSYEQYF.